This T cell receptor (beta chain) stems from a study of T cell changes during pregnancy in multiple sclerosis. Profiling relied on immunoSEQ multiplex PCR, and the TCRdb table lists in-frame clones only, not all of them. The profile shows some 50,000 clones, 90% of them singletons. Trimming at V came to 3 bases and at J to 9 bases, leaving 16 bases not matched to a gene. Germline V gene lookup returns CDR1 MNHEY and CDR2 SMNVEV (reference sequence). The CDR3 extends over 18 amino acids. This clonotype originated in a female donor in good health, enrolled as a control in a pregnancy study. The material was peripheral blood, obtained in the first trimester of pregnancy. The chain employs TRBV27 and TRBJ1-6; 8 bases match TRBD1. CDR3 protein: CASSFLMVEGDRGSPLHF. CDR3 coding DNA: TGTGCCAGCAGTTTTCTAATGGTGGAGGGAGACAGGGGTTCACCCCTCCACTTT.